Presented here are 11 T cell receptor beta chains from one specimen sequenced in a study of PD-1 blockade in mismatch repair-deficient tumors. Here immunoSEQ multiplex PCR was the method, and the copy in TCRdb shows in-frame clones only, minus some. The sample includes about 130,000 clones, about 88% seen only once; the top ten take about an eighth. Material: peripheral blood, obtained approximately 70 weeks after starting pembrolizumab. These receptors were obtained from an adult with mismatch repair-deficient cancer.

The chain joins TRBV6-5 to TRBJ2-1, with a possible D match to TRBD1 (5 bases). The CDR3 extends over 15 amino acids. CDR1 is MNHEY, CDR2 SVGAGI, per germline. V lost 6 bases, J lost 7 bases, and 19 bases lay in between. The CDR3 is CASRDSPGRLNEQFF. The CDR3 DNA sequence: TGTGCCAGCAGAGACAGCCCCGGGCGCCTGAATGAGCAGTTCTTC.

DNA of the CDR3: TGTGCCAGCGGGCTATTAGCGGAAAAACAAGAGACCCAGTACTTC. Translation: CASGLLAEKQETQYF. This sequence joins TRBV28 and TRBJ2-5; the D gene is possibly TRBD2 (6 bases). Trimming stripped 8 bases from V and 2 bases from J, with 18 bases between. Germline CDR1 MDHEN, CDR2 SYDVKM. The CDR3 covers 15 residues.

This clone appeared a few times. This CDR3 is CASSTRDRPNEQYF. The DNA for the CDR3 is TGTGCCAGCAGCACTAGGGACAGACCCAACGAGCAGTACTTC. The rearrangement uses TRBV11-3 and TRBJ2-7, with 7 bases matching TRBD1. Germline CDR1 and CDR2: SGHNT and YENEEA. The CDR3 runs 14 residues. The trim removed 5 bases at V and 5 bases at J, leaving 9 bases unmatched.

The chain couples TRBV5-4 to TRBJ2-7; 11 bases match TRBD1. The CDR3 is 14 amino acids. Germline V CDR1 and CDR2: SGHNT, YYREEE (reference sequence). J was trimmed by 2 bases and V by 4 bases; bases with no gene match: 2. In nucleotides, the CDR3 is TGTGCCAGCAGCGTGGGACAGGGGGCCTACGAGCAGTACTTC. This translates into CASSVGQGAYEQYF.

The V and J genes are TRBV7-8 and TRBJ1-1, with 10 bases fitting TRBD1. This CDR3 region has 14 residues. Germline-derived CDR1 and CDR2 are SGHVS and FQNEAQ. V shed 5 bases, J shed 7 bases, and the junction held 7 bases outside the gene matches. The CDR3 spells CASSVRDRGIEAFF. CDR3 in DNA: TGTGCCAGCAGCGTCCGGGACAGGGGAATTGAAGCTTTCTTT.

As DNA, the CDR3 is TGTGCCAGCAGCGCAGACAGGGTCACTGAAGCTTTCTTT. Its protein product is CASSADRVTEAFF. The V call is TRBV7-2, the J call TRBJ1-1; TRBD1 agrees at 7 bases. The junction had 4 bases not matched to a gene; V was cut back by 5 bases and J by 4 bases. Germline-derived CDR1 and CDR2 are SGHTA and FQGNSA. The CDR3 is made up of 13 amino acids.

The CDR3 sequence: CASSISDTPDRGLRNIQYF. The CDR3 DNA reads TGTGCCAGTAGTATATCAGACACACCGGACAGGGGGCTGAGAAACATTCAGTACTTC. The chain joins TRBV19 to TRBJ2-4; 11 nucleotides match TRBD1. Germline V gene data show CDR1 as LNHDA and CDR2 as SQIVND (reference sequence). The CDR3 is 19 residues long. Losses at the gene ends were 2 bases for V and 6 bases for J; bases not matched to a gene: 15.

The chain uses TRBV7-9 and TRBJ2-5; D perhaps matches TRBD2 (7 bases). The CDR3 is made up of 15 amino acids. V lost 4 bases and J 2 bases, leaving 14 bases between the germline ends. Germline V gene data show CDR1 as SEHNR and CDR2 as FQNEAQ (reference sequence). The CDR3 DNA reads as TGTGCCAGCAGCTCCGGGGGGACACTACAAGAGACCCAGTACTTC. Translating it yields CASSSGGTLQETQYF.

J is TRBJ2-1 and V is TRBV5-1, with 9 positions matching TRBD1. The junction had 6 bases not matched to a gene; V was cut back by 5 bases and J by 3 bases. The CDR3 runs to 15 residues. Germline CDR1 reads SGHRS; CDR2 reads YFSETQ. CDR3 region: CASSSGTGLYNEQFF. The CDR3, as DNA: TGCGCCAGCAGTTCCGGGACAGGGCTCTACAATGAGCAGTTCTTC. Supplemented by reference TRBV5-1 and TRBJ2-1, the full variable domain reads KAGVTQTPRYLIKTRGQQVTLSCSPISGHRSVSWYQQTPGQGLQFLFEYFSETQRNKGNFPGRFSGRQFSNSRSEMNVSTLELGDSALYLCASSSGTGLYNEQFFGPGTRLTVL.

CDR3 in amino acids: CASSEGDREQYF. DNA for the CDR3: TGTGCCAGCAGTGAGGGTGACAGGGAGCAGTACTTC. This chain links TRBV6-1 with TRBJ2-7, with D possibly being TRBD1 (6 bases). The germline V and J ends were trimmed by 3 bases and 7 bases, with 10 bases remaining between them. The germline CDR1 and CDR2 sequences are MNHNS and SASEGT. The length of the CDR3 is 12 residues.

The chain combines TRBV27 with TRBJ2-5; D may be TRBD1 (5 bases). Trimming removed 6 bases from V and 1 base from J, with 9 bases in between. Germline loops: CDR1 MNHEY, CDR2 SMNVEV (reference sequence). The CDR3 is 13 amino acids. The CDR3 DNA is TGTGCCAGCAGGCAAGGGGTCCAAGAGACCCAGTACTTC. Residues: CASRQGVQETQYF.